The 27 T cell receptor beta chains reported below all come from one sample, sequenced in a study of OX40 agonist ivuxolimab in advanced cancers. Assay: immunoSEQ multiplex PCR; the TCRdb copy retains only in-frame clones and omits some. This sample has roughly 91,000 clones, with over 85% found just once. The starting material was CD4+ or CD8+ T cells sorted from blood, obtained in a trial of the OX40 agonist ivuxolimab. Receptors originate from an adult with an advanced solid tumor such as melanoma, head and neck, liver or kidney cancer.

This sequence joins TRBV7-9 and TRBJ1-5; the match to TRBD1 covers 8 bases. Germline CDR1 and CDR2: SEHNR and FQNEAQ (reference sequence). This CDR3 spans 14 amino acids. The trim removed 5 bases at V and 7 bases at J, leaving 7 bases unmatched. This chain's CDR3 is CASSPTGDGQPQHF. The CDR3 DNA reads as TGTGCCAGCAGCCCGACAGGGGACGGACAGCCCCAGCATTTT.

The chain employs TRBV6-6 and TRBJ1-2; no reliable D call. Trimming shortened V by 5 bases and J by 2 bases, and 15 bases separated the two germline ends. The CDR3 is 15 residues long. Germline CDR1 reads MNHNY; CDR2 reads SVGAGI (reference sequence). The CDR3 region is CASSLPRNLNYGYTF. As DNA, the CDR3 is TGTGCCAGCAGTCTACCGAGAAACTTGAACTATGGCTACACCTTC.

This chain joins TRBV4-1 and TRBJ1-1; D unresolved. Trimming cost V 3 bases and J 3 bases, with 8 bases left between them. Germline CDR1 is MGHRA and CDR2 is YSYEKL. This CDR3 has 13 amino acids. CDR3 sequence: CASSHQEDTEAFF. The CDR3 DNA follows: TGCGCCAGCAGCCACCAGGAGGACACTGAAGCTTTCTTT.

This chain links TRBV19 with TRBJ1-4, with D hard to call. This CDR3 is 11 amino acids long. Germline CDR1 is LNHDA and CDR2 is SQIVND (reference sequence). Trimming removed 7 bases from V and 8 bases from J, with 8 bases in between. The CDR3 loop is CASMSGEKLFF. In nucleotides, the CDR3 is TGTGCCAGTATGTCTGGGGAAAAACTGTTTTTT.

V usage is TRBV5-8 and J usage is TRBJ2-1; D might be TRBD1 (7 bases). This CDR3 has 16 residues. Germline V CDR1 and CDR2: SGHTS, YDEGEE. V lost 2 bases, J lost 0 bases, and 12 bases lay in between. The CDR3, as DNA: TGTGCCAGCAGCTTACAGGGGACTCTCTCCTACAATGAGCAGTTCTTC. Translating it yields CASSLQGTLSYNEQFF.

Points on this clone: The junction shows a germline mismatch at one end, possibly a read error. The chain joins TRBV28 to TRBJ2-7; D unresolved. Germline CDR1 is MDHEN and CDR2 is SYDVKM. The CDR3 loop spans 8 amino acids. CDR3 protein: CASLPCPF. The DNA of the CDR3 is TGTGCCAGCCTCCCCTGCCCCTTC. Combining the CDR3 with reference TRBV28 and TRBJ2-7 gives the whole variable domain DVKVTQSSRYLVKRTGEKVFLECVQDMDHENMFWYRQDPGLGLRLIYFSYDVKMKEKGDIPEGYSVSREKKERFSLILESASTNQTSMYLCASLPCPFGPGTRLTVT.

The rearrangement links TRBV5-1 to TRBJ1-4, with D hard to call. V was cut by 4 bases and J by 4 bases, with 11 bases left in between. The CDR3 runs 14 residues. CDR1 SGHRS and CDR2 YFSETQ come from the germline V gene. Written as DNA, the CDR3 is TGCGCCAGCAGCGCCGGGCCCCTTAATGAAAAACTGTTTTTT. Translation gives CASSAGPLNEKLFF.

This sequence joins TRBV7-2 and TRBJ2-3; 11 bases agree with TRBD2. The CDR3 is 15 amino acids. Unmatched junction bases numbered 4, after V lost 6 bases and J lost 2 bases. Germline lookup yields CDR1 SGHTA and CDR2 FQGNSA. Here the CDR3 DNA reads TGTGCCAGCAGTCGTAGCGGGGGGGTCACAGATACGCAGTATTTT. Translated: CASSRSGGVTDTQYF.

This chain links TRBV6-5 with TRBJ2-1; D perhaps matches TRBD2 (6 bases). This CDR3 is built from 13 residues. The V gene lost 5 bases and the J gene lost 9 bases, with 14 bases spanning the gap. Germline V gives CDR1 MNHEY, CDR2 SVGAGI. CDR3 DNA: TGTGCCAGCAGTCGACGACTAGTTGGTGAGCAGTTCTTC. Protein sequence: CASSRRLVGEQFF.

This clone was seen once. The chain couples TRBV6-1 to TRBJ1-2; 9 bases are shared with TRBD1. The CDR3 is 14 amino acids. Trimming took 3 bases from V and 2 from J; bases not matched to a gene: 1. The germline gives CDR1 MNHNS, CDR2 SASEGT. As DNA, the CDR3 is TGTGCCAGCAGTGAGACAGGGGGGAACTATGGCTACACCTTC. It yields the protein CASSETGGNYGYTF.

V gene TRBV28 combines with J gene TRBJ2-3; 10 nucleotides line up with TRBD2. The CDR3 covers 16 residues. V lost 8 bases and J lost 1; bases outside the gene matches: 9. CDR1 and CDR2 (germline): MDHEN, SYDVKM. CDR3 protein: CASPEAGGPGTDTQYF. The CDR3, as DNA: TGTGCCAGCCCGGAAGCGGGGGGGCCCGGCACAGATACGCAGTATTTT.

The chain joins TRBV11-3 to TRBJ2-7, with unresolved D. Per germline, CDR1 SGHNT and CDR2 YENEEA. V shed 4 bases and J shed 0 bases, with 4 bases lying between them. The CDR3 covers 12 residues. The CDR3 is CASSSGSYEQYF. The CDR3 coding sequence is TGTGCCAGCAGCTCCGGCTCCTACGAGCAGTACTTC.

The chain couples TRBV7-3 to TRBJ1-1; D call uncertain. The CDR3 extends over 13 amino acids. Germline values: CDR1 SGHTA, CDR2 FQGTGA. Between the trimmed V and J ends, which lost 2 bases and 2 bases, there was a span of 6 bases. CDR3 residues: CASSLALNTEAFF. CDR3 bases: TGTGCCAGCAGCTTAGCCTTAAACACTGAAGCTTTCTTT.

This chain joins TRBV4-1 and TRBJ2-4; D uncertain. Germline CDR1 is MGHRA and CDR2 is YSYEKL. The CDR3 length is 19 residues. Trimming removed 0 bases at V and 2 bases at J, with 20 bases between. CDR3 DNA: TGCGCCAGCAGCCAAGATAAGATGTGGGTCAAAGGCTCCAAAAACATTCAGTACTTC. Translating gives CASSQDKMWVKGSKNIQYF.

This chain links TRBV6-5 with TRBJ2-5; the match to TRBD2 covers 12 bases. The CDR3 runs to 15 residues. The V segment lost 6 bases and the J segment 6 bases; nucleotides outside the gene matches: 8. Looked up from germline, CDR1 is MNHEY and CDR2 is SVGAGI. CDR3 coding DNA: TGTGCCAGCAGCTCTCTAGCGGGGGGGCCCCAGACCCAGTACTTC. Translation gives CASSSLAGGPQTQYF.

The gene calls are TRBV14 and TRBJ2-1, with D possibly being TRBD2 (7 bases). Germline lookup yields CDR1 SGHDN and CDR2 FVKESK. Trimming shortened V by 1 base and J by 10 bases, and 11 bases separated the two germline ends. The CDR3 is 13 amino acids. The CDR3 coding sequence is TGTGCCAGCAGCCAAGCGGGGGGCTTAGAGCAGTTCTTC. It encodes CASSQAGGLEQFF.

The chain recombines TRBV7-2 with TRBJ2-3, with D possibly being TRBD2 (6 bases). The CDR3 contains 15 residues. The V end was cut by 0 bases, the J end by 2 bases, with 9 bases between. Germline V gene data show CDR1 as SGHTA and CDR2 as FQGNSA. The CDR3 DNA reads TGTGCCAGCAGCTTAGCTAGCGGAGTCACAGATACGCAGTATTTT. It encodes CASSLASGVTDTQYF.

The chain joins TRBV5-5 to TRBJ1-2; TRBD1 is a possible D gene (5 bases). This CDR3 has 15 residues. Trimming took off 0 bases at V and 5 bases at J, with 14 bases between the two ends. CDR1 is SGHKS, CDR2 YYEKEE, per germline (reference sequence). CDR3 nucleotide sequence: TGTGCCAGCAGCTTGGCCGGTACAGGAGGATATGGCTACACCTTC. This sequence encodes CASSLAGTGGYGYTF.

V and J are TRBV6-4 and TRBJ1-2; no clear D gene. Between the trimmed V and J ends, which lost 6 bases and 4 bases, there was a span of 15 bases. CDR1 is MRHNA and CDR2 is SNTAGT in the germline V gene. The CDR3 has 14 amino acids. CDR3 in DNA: TGTGCCAGCAGCCCAGAGAGCTGGGCCTATGGCTACACCTTC. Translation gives CASSPESWAYGYTF.

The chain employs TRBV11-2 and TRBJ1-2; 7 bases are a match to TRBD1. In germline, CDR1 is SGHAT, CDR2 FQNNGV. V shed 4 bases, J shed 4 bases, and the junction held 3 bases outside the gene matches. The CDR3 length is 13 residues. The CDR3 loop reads CASSSTGIYGYTF. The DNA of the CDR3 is TGTGCCAGCAGCTCGACAGGGATCTATGGCTACACCTTC.

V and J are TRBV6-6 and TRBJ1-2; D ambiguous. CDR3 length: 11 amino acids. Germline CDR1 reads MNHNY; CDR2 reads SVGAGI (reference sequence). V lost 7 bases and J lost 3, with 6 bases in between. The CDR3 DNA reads TGTGCCAGCAAAGCTTACTATGGCTACACCTTC. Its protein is CASKAYYGYTF.

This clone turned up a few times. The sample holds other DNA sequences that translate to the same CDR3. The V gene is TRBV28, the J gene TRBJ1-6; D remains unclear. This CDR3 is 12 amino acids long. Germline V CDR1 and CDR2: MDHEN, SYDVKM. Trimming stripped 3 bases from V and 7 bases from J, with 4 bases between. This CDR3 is CASSLGNSPLHF. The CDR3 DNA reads TGTGCCAGCAGTTTGGGGAATTCACCCCTCCACTTT.

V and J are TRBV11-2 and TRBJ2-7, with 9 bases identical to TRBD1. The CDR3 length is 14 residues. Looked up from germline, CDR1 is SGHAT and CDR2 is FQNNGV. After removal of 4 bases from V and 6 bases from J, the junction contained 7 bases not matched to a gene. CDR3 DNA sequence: TGTGCCAGCAGCTCCTGGACAGGGGTGGGCGAGCAGTACTTC. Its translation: CASSSWTGVGEQYF.

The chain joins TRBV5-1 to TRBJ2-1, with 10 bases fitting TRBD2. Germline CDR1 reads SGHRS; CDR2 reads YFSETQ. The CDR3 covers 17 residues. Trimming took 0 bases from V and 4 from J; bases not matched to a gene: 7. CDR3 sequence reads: CASSLVAGSGGYNEQFF. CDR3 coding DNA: TGCGCCAGCAGCTTGGTGGCCGGTAGCGGGGGGTACAATGAGCAGTTCTTC.

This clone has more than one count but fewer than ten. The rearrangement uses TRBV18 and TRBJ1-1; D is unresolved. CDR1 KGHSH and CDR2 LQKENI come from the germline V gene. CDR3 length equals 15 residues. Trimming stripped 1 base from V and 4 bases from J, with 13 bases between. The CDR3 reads CASSPQDLRPTEAFF. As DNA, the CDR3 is TGTGCCAGCTCACCACAGGATCTCAGGCCCACTGAAGCTTTCTTT.

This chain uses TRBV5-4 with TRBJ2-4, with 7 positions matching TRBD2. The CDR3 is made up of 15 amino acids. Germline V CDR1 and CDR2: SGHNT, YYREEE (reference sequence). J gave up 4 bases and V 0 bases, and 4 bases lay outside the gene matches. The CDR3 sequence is CASSLEAGYKNIQYF. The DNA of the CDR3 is TGTGCCAGCAGCTTGGAAGCGGGGTATAAAAACATTCAGTACTTC.

The CDR3 sequence is CASSLQGAPTDTQYF. The CDR3, as DNA: TGCGCCAGCAGCCTACAGGGGGCTCCCACAGATACGCAGTATTTT. The rearrangement links TRBV4-3 to TRBJ2-3; 9 bases map to TRBD1. The CDR3 has 15 residues. Trimming removed 4 bases from V and 2 bases from J; junction bases left unmatched: 4. Germline CDR1 is LGHNA and CDR2 is YSLEER.